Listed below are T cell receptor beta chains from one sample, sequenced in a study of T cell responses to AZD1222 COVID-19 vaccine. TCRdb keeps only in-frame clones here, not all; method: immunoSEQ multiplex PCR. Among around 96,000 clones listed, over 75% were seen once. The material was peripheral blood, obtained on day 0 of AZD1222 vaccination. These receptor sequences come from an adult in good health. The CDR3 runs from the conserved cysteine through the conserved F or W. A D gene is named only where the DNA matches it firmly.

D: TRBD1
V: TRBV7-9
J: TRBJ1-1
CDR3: CASSSTGQMNTEAFF

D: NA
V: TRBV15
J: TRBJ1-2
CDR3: CATSRDRELGYGYTF

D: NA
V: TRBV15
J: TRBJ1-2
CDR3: CATSGEQGHYGYTF

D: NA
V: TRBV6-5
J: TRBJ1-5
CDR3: CASSTGILQPQHF

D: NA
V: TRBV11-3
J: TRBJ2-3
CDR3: CASSSGLTSTDTQYF

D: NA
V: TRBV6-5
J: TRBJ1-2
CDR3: CASSYRGAGYGYTF

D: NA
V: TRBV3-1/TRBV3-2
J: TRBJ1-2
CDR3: CASSQARDLGRYNYGYTF

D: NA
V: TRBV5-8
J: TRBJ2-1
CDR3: CASSSPSRDGYNEQFF

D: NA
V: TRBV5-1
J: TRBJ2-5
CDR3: CASSLAGIQETQYF

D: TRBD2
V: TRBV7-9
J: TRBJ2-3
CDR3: CASSSTSGGSTDTQYF

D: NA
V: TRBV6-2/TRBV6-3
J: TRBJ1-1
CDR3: CASTYFRASRDTEAFF

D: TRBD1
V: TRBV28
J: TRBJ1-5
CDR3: CASSLSGQGINQPQHF

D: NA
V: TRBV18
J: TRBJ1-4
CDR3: CASSPGAREYEKLFF

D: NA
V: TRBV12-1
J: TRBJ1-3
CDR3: CASNAENTIYF

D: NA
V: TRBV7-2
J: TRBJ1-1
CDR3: CASRFGGGNTEAFF

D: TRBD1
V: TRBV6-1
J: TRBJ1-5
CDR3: CASREAGGPSQPQHF

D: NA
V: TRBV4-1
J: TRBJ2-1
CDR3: CASSQAGDGYNEQFF

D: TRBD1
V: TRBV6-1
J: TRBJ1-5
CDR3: CASSEGQGAGQPQHF

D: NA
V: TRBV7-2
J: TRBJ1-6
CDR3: CASSFPPSPLHF

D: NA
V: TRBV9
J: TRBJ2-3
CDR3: CASSATVSRGFDTQYF

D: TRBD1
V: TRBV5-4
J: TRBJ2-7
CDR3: CASSAPGTGASREQYF

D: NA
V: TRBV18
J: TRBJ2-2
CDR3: CASSRDKINTGELFF

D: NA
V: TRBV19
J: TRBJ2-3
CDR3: CASSIRSSPTLTDTQYF

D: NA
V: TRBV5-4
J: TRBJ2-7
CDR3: CASSPEPSTYEQYF

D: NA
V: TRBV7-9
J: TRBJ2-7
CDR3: CASSLAVTVYEQYF

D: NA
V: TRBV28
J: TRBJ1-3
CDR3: CASSLHPPMRRTIYF

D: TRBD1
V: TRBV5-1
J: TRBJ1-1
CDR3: CASSPGQATEAFF

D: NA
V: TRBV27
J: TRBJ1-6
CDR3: CASSLSGRKSSYNSPLHF

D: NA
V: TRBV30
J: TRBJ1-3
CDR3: CAWSVGGIAGNTIYF

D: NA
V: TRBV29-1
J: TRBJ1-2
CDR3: CSVPRGYGYTF

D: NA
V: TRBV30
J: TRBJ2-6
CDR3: CAWKGTSGANVLTF

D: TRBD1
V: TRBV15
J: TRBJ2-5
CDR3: CATSRWSGGFETQYF

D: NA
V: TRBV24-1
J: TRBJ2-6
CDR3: CATSDLRGPGANVLTF

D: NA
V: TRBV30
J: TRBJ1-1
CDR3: CAWSGVPTEAFF

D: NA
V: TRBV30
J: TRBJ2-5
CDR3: CAWSVRDGLRETQYF

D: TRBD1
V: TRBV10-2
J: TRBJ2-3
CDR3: CAILPAGGPTDTQYF

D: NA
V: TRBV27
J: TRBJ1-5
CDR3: CASSLSGFNQPQHF

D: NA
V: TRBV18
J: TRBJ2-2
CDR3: CASSPRTENTGELFF

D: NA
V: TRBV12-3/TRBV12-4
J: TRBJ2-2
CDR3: CASRLANTGELFF

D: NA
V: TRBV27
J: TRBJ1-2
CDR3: CASMGARGYGYTF

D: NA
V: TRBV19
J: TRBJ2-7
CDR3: CASSISVTNEQYF

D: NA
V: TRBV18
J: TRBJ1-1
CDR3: CASSQGAVIMNTEAFF

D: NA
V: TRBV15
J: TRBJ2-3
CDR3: CATSRIRGFGDTQYF

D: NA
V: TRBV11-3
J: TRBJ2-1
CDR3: CASTQGKNEQFF

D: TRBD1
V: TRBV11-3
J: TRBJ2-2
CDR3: CASSPGTGDGGELFF

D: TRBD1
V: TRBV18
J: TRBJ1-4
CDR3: CASSRSRQGGTEKLFF

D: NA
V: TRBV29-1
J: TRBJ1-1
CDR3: CSVDGRGSEAFF

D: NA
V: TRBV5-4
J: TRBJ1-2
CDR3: CASSPGTGVRDGYTF

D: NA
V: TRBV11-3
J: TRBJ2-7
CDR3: CASSSDGGAVGEQYF

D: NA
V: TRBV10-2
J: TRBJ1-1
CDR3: CASRVQGGTEAFF

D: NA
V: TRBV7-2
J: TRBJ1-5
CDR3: CASSLQVSNQPQHF

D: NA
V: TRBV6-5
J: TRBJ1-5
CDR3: CASSWGLDQPQHF

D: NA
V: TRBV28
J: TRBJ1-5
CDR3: CASSLTVSNQPQHF

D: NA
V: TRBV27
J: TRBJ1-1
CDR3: CASRSRMNTEAFF

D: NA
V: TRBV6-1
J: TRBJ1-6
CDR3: CASSEDGRSYNSPLHF

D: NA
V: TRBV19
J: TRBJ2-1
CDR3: CASSSRQGRGVRGNEQFF

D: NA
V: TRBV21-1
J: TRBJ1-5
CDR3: CASSKDLGETAPPYSNQPQHF

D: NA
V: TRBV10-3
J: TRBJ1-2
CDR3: CALGGGGNGYTF

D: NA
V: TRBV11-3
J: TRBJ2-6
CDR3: CASSQNRGGSVPFVLTF